What follows are 22 T cell receptor beta chains derived from one specimen sequenced in a study of cytomegalovirus exposure and HLA in healthy donors (dated by TCRdb to about 2017). The receptor library was made with the immunoSEQ multiplex PCR assay. For the multiplex PCR, a mixture combining 60 forward primers for TCR Vbeta segments and 13 reverse primers for TCR Jbeta segments was used. Imported from immuneACCESS, the table was reduced by TCRdb to in-frame sequences with V and J called. These copies leave out some clones; in studies compared against another copy, an unresolved V gene accounts for under half, and the cause of the remainder is not known. In this sample the table shows 150,000 to 200,000 clones, almost 85% of which occur a single time. The ten biggest clones cover approximately 0.26% of the sample. Sequencing was done on a sample of PBMCs. These receptors were obtained from a boy aged 5-17 years in good health and CMV-seronegative.

The chain combines TRBV29-1 with TRBJ2-7; the D gene is possibly TRBD1 (6 bases). Germline V lookup: CDR1 SQVTM, CDR2 ANQGSEA. CDR3 length: 13 amino acids. Trimming pared 2 bases from V and 3 bases from J, leaving 11 bases between. The CDR3 DNA reads as TGCAGCGTTGAACAGGGGAATGACTACGAGCAGTACTTC. As protein: CSVEQGNDYEQYF.

The chain is built from TRBV19 and TRBJ2-2; D is undetermined. The CDR3 contains 17 residues. Germline CDR1 and CDR2: LNHDA and SQIVND (reference sequence). Trimming removed 0 bases from V and 2 bases from J, with 13 bases in between. CDR3 residues: CASSIDRQTRNTGELFF. CDR3 coding DNA: TGTGCCAGTAGTATAGATCGGCAGACAAGAAACACCGGGGAGCTGTTTTTT.

In its sample, this clone was seen a few times. The chain links TRBV4-3 to TRBJ1-1; D not resolved. The CDR3 runs to 11 residues. V lost 1 base and J lost 7, with 4 bases in between. Looked up from germline, CDR1 is LGHNA and CDR2 is YSLEER. CDR3 nucleotide sequence: TGCGCCAGCAGCCAAGGCGGTGAAGCTTTCTTT. Translation gives CASSQGGEAFF.

The rearrangement joins TRBV9 to TRBJ2-1, with a possible D match to TRBD1 (5 bases). Germline CDR1 SGDLS, CDR2 YYNGEE. CDR3 length equals 15 residues. V lost 0 bases and J 3 bases, leaving 10 bases between the germline ends. CDR3 loop: CASSVAGKGYNEQFF. The DNA of the CDR3 is TGTGCCAGCAGCGTAGCAGGGAAGGGCTACAATGAGCAGTTCTTC. Based on the CDR3 plus reference TRBV9 and TRBJ2-1, the full variable domain is DSGVTQTPKHLITATGQRVTLRCSPRSGDLSVYWYQQSLDQGLQFLIQYYNGEERAKGNILERFSAQQFPDLHSELNLSSLELGDSALYFCASSVAGKGYNEQFFGPGTRLTVL.

The V and J genes are TRBV5-1 and TRBJ2-5, with TRBD2 as a possible D gene (5 bases). The DNA end is a closer match to TRBJ2-7, so the J assignment may be wrong. The CDR3 runs 16 residues. Germline-derived CDR1 and CDR2 are SGHRS and YFSETQ. CDR3 nucleotides: TGCGCCAGCAGCTTGGGAGGGCAGGCTGGAACCTACGAGCAGTACTTC. It translates to CASSLGGQAGTYEQYF.

The V gene is TRBV19, the J gene TRBJ1-5; no definite D call. The V and J ends lost 9 bases and 0 bases respectively, with 18 bases between them. This CDR3 contains 16 residues. The germline V gene encodes CDR1 LNHDA and CDR2 SQIVND (reference sequence). CDR3 DNA sequence: TGTGCCAGCACGAACCGGGAGAAGAGTAGCAATCAGCCCCAGCATTTT. Its translation: CASTNREKSSNQPQHF.

For this clone: The same CDR3 arises from other DNA sequences in this sample as well. The gene calls are TRBV5-6 and TRBJ1-5, with TRBD1 identical over 7 bases. This CDR3 region has 15 residues. In germline, CDR1 is SGHDT, CDR2 YYEEEE. Losses at the gene ends were 0 bases for V and 2 bases for J; bases not matched to a gene: 2. The CDR3: CASSLGGQGNQPQHF. For the CDR3, the DNA is TGTGCCAGCAGCTTGGGTGGACAGGGCAATCAGCCCCAGCATTTT.

This clone was counted a single time. This rearrangement joins TRBV28 to TRBJ2-1, with 11 bases aligning to TRBD2. In germline, CDR1 is MDHEN, CDR2 SYDVKM. CDR3 length equals 15 residues. Unmatched junction bases numbered 10, after V lost 6 bases and J lost 9 bases. Written as DNA, the CDR3 is TGTGCCAGCAGGCCTCTAGCGGGGGGCTCGGCTGAGCAGTTCTTC. Translation gives CASRPLAGGSAEQFF.

The V and J genes are TRBV7-2 and TRBJ1-4; D not resolved. V was shortened by 2 bases and J by 0 bases, with 7 bases between the two germline ends. This CDR3 region has 15 residues. CDR1 SGHTA and CDR2 FQGNSA come from the germline V gene. This CDR3 is CASSLSGSTNEKLFF. The CDR3 region has the DNA TGTGCCAGCAGCTTAAGCGGGTCAACTAATGAAAAACTGTTTTTT.

This rearrangement joins TRBV6-1 to TRBJ2-5; 8 bases match TRBD1. The V gene's germline CDR1 is MNHNS and CDR2 SASEGT. The CDR3 sequence is 16 residues long. J was trimmed by 2 bases and V by 4 bases; bases with no gene match: 9. The CDR3: CASSVSQGAIQETQYF. Here the CDR3 DNA reads TGTGCCAGCAGTGTATCCCAGGGGGCGATTCAAGAGACCCAGTACTTC.

This clone was picked up a small number of times. V usage is TRBV11-3 and J usage is TRBJ1-5; D is undetermined. Trimming shortened V by 11 bases and J by 2 bases, and 7 bases separated the two germline ends. The CDR3 spans 11 residues. Germline V lookup: CDR1 SGHNT, CDR2 YENEEA. CDR3 nucleotide sequence: TGTGCCCGCCGGGGCAATCAGCCCCAGCATTTT. The encoded protein is CARRGNQPQHF. The entire variable domain, with the rest obtained from reference TRBV11-3 and TRBJ1-5, is as follows: EAGVVQSPRYKIIEKKQPVAFWCNPISGHNTLYWYLQNLGQGPELLIRYENEEAVDDSQLPKDRFSAERLKGVDSTLKIQPAELGDSAVYLCARRGNQPQHFGDGTRLSIL.

Only a few counts were recorded for this clone. The chain uses TRBV4-3 and TRBJ2-1; 8 bases are a match to TRBD2. The germline V gene has CDR1 LGHNA and CDR2 YSLEER. This CDR3 has 15 residues. After removal of 0 bases from V and 9 bases from J, the junction contained 7 bases not matched to a gene. The DNA of the CDR3 is TGCGCCAGCAGCCAAGAAGGGCGGGGGGTCAGTGAGCAGTTCTTC. This translates into CASSQEGRGVSEQFF.

The J gene is TRBJ2-1, the V gene TRBV5-4; possibly TRBD1 for D (5 bases). Germline CDR1 is SGHNT and CDR2 is YYREEE (reference sequence). The CDR3 runs 12 residues. Trimming removed 3 bases at V and 9 bases at J, with 10 bases between. Here the CDR3 reads CASSSTQGEQFF. CDR3 sequence (DNA): TGTGCCAGCAGCTCGACCCAGGGTGAGCAGTTCTTC. Using reference TRBV5-4 and TRBJ2-1 for the parts outside the CDR3, the full variable domain is ETGVTQSPTHLIKTRGQQVTLRCSSQSGHNTVSWYQQALGQGPQFIFQYYREEENGRGNFPPRFSGLQFPNYSSELNVNALELDDSALYLCASSSTQGEQFFGPGTRLTVL.

The V call is TRBV30, the J call TRBJ2-5, with D maybe TRBD2 (5 bases). V was shortened by 2 bases and J by 9 bases, with 13 bases between the two germline ends. Germline CDR1 GTSNPN, CDR2 SVGIG (reference sequence). The CDR3 sequence is 12 residues long. CDR3 DNA: TGTGCCTGGAGTCACCCCCGAGGGCCCCAGTACTTC. Protein sequence: CAWSHPRGPQYF.

The chain uses TRBV19 and TRBJ2-7; 7 nucleotides match TRBD1. CDR3 size: 15 residues. The germline V gene has CDR1 LNHDA and CDR2 SQIVND (reference sequence). V was clipped by 5 bases and J by 3 bases; unmatched bases: 10. The CDR3 protein is CASSLLQGNIYEQYF. The CDR3 DNA reads TGTGCCAGTAGTCTACTACAGGGGAATATCTACGAGCAGTACTTC.

A word on this clone: The sample contains more than one DNA sequence encoding this CDR3. V usage is TRBV20-1 and J usage is TRBJ2-5; no reliable D call. CDR1 is DFQATT, CDR2 SNEGSKA, per germline (reference sequence). The CDR3 extends over 11 amino acids. Trimming took off 6 bases at V and 0 bases at J, with 5 bases between the two ends. CDR3 region: CSARYQETQYF. For the CDR3, the DNA is TGCAGTGCCCGGTACCAAGAGACCCAGTACTTC.

V is TRBV5-6 and J is TRBJ1-6; 8 bases agree with TRBD1. The CDR3 has 16 amino acids. Germline assignment: CDR1 SGHDT and CDR2 YYEEEE. The V gene end was trimmed by 5 bases and the J gene end by 6 bases; junction bases not matched to a gene: 10. CDR3 protein: CASSRDRGATNSPLHF. The CDR3 DNA reads TGTGCCAGCAGTCGCGACAGGGGAGCTACTAATTCACCCCTCCACTTT.

The genes are TRBV29-1 and TRBJ2-7, with 7 bases fitting TRBD2. From germline, CDR1 is SQVTM and CDR2 ANQGSEA. There are 15 residues in the CDR3. The J segment lost 0 bases and the V segment lost 2 bases, leaving 7 bases of the junction unmatched. Here the CDR3 DNA reads TGCAGCGTTGAATCGGCGGGCGGGAGCTCCTACGAGCAGTACTTC. Its translation: CSVESAGGSSYEQYF.

This clone was seen a few times. V usage is TRBV5-1 and J usage is TRBJ2-2, with TRBD2 as a possible D gene (5 bases). This CDR3 has 17 amino acids. Deletions cut 2 bases from V and 0 bases from J, with 14 bases between. The germline CDR1 and CDR2 sequences are SGHRS and YFSETQ. In DNA, the CDR3 is TGCGCCAGCAGCTTAGATGCGGGTGCCCCGAACACCGGGGAGCTGTTTTTT. Encoded protein: CASSLDAGAPNTGELFF.

The chain recombines TRBV5-1 with TRBJ2-2; no firm D call. V shed 0 bases and J shed 4 bases, with 4 bases lying between them. The CDR3 is 13 amino acids. Germline CDR1 reads SGHRS; CDR2 reads YFSETQ. The chain's CDR3 is CASSLAGTGELFF. The CDR3, as DNA: TGCGCCAGCAGCTTGGCGGGCACCGGGGAGCTGTTTTTT.

The chain couples TRBV7-3 to TRBJ2-7, with 10 bases matching TRBD1. Trimming cost V 5 bases and J 2 bases; bases outside gene matches: 9. The CDR3 covers 16 residues. Germline values: CDR1 SGHTA, CDR2 FQGTGA. This CDR3 is CASSIGPGQGTYEQYF. In nucleotides, the CDR3 is TGTGCCAGCAGCATCGGACCGGGACAGGGGACCTACGAGCAGTACTTC.

The chain recombines TRBV11-1 with TRBJ1-6; the D gene is possibly TRBD1 (5 bases). The V end lost 0 bases, the J end lost 7 bases, and 13 bases lay between the germline ends. The CDR3 is 16 amino acids. Germline V gene lookup returns CDR1 SGHAT and CDR2 FQDESV (reference sequence). The CDR3 bases are TGTGCCAGCAGCTTAGCGCCGGGTAGGGGAAATTCACCCCTCCACTTT. It specifies CASSLAPGRGNSPLHF.